The next 17 T cell receptor beta chains were all read from a single sample in a study of identical twins. A single record per CDR3 protein comes from TCRdb applying MiXCR to the 5' RACE reads. The table lists 280,000 or so distinct CDR3 sequences, about 8.1% of them singletons. These sequences were also reported in another study, on yellow fever vaccine responses in identical twins.

Sequenced sample: memory (CD45RO+) T cells sorted from blood. These receptors were taken from a woman under 30 in good health.

This clonotype has just a few counts. The genes are TRBV6-1 and TRBJ2-7; 12 bases map to TRBD2. Germline V gives CDR1 MNHNS, CDR2 SASEGT. This CDR3 comprises 14 residues. The V and J ends lost 3 bases and 6 bases, in that order; junction bases with no gene match: 3. CDR3 loop: CASSDGLAGSEQYF. In DNA form, the CDR3 reads TGTGCCAGCAGTGACGGACTAGCGGGAAGCGAGCAGTACTTC.

The chain has TRBV6-1 and TRBJ2-3; no clear D. V gave up 4 bases and J gave up 4 bases, with 6 bases separating them. The CDR3 sequence is 12 residues long. Germline assignment: CDR1 MNHNS and CDR2 SASEGT. CDR3 sequence reads: CASSVFADTQYF. The DNA of the CDR3 is TGTGCCAGCAGTGTATTTGCAGATACGCAGTATTTT.

This clonotype appeared many times. The chain employs TRBV24-1 and TRBJ2-1; D ambiguous. This CDR3 spans 15 amino acids. V was trimmed by 0 bases and J by 2 bases, leaving 7 bases between them. Germline-derived CDR1 and CDR2 are KGHDR and SFDVKD. The CDR3 is CATSDLSAPYNEQFF. The CDR3 DNA reads as TGTGCCACCAGTGATTTGTCCGCGCCCTACAATGAGCAGTTCTTC.

This chain links TRBV19 with TRBJ2-1; D perhaps matches TRBD1 (6 bases). The germline gives CDR1 LNHDA, CDR2 SQIVND (reference sequence). The CDR3 runs to 15 residues. V lost 9 bases and J 4 bases, leaving 19 bases between the germline ends. The CDR3 coding sequence is TGTGCCAGCCGAGAAGACCTGGGGACATACAATGAGCAGTTCTTC. This gives the protein CASREDLGTYNEQFF.

This clonotype came up many times. This chain links TRBV10-3 with TRBJ1-1; maybe TRBD1 (5 bases). The CDR3 loop spans 13 amino acids. Trimming removed 8 bases at V and 1 base at J, with 11 bases between. Germline V gene lookup returns CDR1 ENHRY and CDR2 SYGVKD. CDR3 amino acids: CAISGTGNTEAFF. CDR3 coding DNA: TGTGCCATCTCGGGGACGGGGAACACTGAAGCTTTCTTT.

This sequence joins TRBV6-5 and TRBJ2-7; D is unclear. The germline V and J ends were trimmed by 2 bases and 0 bases, with 11 bases remaining between them. Per the germline V gene, CDR1 is MNHEY and CDR2 is SVGAGI. The CDR3 extends over 15 amino acids. CDR3 region: CASSYPRKSSYEQYV. The CDR3 nucleotides are TGTGCCAGCAGTTACCCGCGAAAGAGCTCCTACGAGCAGTACGTC.

This chain links TRBV20-1 with TRBJ2-1, with 9 bases fitting TRBD2. The CDR3 is 13 residues long. The V gene's germline CDR1 is DFQATT and CDR2 SNEGSKA (reference sequence). The CDR3 loop reads CRVLAGSSYEQFF. CDR3 bases: TGCAGGGTCCTAGCGGGGTCTAGTTATGAGCAGTTCTTC.

In its sample, this clonotype was seen a few times. The genes are TRBV6-1 and TRBJ2-4; no clear D. Per the germline V gene, CDR1 is MNHNS and CDR2 is SASEGT. V lost 6 bases and J 0 bases, leaving 18 bases between the germline ends. The CDR3 sequence is 17 residues long. The CDR3 here is CASSQTPGSLAKNIQYF. The DNA of the CDR3 is TGTGCCAGCAGCCAAACCCCAGGTTCCCTAGCCAAAAACATTCAGTACTTC.

There are a few counts of this clonotype. The J gene is TRBJ1-2, the V gene TRBV29-1; D remains ambiguous. Germline V gene sequence: CDR1 SQVTM, CDR2 ANQGSEA. With 4 bases removed from V and 2 bases from J, the gap between germline ends came to 14 bases. The CDR3 sequence is 14 residues long. As DNA, the CDR3 is TGCAGCGTTGGGTTGGGATCTTCCAACTATGGCTACACCTTC. Amino acid sequence: CSVGLGSSNYGYTF.

The table lists this clonotype with a count of one. The rearrangement links TRBV5-1 to TRBJ2-5; no clear D gene. There are 14 residues in the CDR3. CDR1 is SGHRS and CDR2 is YFSETQ in the germline V gene. V was shortened by 1 base and J by 4 bases, with 11 bases between the two germline ends. CDR3 loop: CASSLKVVPETQYF. CDR3 bases: TGCGCCAGCAGCTTGAAGGTGGTTCCAGAGACCCAGTACTTC. The full variable domain, with the rest looked up from reference TRBV5-1 and TRBJ2-5, is KAGVTQTPRYLIKTRGQQVTLSCSPISGHRSVSWYQQTPGQGLQFLFEYFSETQRNKGNFPGRFSGRQFSNSRSEMNVSTLELGDSALYLCASSLKVVPETQYFGPGTRLLVL.

This clonotype has at least ten counts. The V gene is TRBV7-2, the J gene TRBJ1-1; TRBD1 matches 7 bases. After removal of 5 bases from V and 3 bases from J, the junction contained 3 bases not matched to a gene. The length of the CDR3 is 13 residues. Germline values: CDR1 SGHTA, CDR2 FQGNSA. This CDR3 reads CASSRTGDTEAFF. Written as DNA, the CDR3 is TGTGCCAGCAGCCGCACAGGGGACACTGAAGCTTTCTTT. Full variable domain (missing parts from reference TRBV7-2 and TRBJ1-1): GAGVSQSPSNKVTEKGKDVELRCDPISGHTALYWYRQSLGQGLEFLIYFQGNSAPDKSGLPSDRFSAERTGGSVSTLTIQRTQQEDSAVYLCASSRTGDTEAFFGQGTRLTVV.

The chain carries TRBV28 and TRBJ2-2, with 10 bases lining up with TRBD2. The germline V gene has CDR1 MDHEN and CDR2 SYDVKM. This CDR3 is 17 amino acids long. V lost 6 bases to trimming and J lost 2 bases; unmatched junction nucleotides: 9. The chain's CDR3 is CASREREGPKNTGELFF. CDR3 sequence (DNA): TGTGCCAGCAGGGAGCGGGAGGGCCCCAAAAACACCGGGGAGCTGTTTTTT. Together with reference TRBV28 and TRBJ2-2, the CDR3 gives the full variable domain: DVKVTQSSRYLVKRTGEKVFLECVQDMDHENMFWYRQDPGLGLRLIYFSYDVKMKEKGDIPEGYSVSREKKERFSLILESASTNQTSMYLCASREREGPKNTGELFFGEGSRLTVL.

The chain carries TRBV7-7 and TRBJ2-1, with D maybe TRBD1 (6 bases). The germline V gene has CDR1 SSHAT and CDR2 FNYEAQ (reference sequence). The germline V and J ends were trimmed by 4 bases and 0 bases, with 10 bases remaining between them. The CDR3 consists of 15 residues. The CDR3 region has the DNA TGTGCCAGCAGCTCTGCAGGGGCCTCCTACAATGAGCAGTTCTTC. Its translation is CASSSAGASYNEQFF. Complete variable domain (other parts from reference TRBV7-7 and TRBJ2-1): GAGVSQSPRYKVTKRGQDVTLRCDPISSHATLYWYQQALGQGPEFLTYFNYEAQPDKSGLPSDRFSAERPEGSISTLTIQRTEQRDSAMYRCASSSAGASYNEQFFGPGTRLTVL.

This clonotype showed up many times. The V gene is TRBV12-3 or TRBV12-4, the J gene TRBJ1-1; a possible D gene is TRBD1 (5 bases). CDR3 length: 15 amino acids. V shed 2 bases and J shed 4 bases, with 14 bases lying between them. The CDR3, as DNA: TGTGCCAGCAGTTTACCCGGGGCTGGGGGCACTGAAGCTTTCTTT. It encodes CASSLPGAGGTEAFF.

The V and J genes are TRBV24-1 and TRBJ1-5, with D tentatively TRBD1 (5 bases). CDR1 is KGHDR, CDR2 SFDVKD, per germline. The CDR3 has 14 amino acids. Trimming left V 9 bases short and J 4 bases short, with 15 bases between. The CDR3 sequence: CATSAGLGNQPQHF. As DNA, the CDR3 is TGTGCCACCTCGGCAGGGTTAGGGAATCAGCCCCAGCATTTT.

This clonotype has a handful of counts. The rearrangement joins TRBV6-5 to TRBJ2-7; 7 bases fit TRBD1. The length of the CDR3 is 12 residues. CDR1 and CDR2 (germline): MNHEY, SVGAGI. V was pared by 9 bases and J by 5 bases, with 7 bases of the junction left unmatched. CDR3 loop: CASKTGRNEQYF. Written as DNA, the CDR3 is TGTGCCAGTAAGACAGGGAGAAACGAGCAGTACTTC.

The rearrangement joins TRBV14 to TRBJ2-1, with 9 positions matching TRBD1. The J segment lost 3 bases and the V segment lost 0 bases, leaving 3 bases of the junction unmatched. Germline CDR1 SGHDN, CDR2 FVKESK. The CDR3 totals 16 residues. CDR3 sequence: CASSQEDRGNYNEQFF. The CDR3 DNA reads TGTGCCAGCAGCCAAGAGGACAGGGGAAACTACAATGAGCAGTTCTTC.